These 22 T cell receptor beta chains came from one sample sequenced in a study of T cell changes during pregnancy in multiple sclerosis. Produced via immunoSEQ multiplex PCR; TCRdb's table is partial and in-frame only. The sample contains tens of thousands of clones, 92% of which appear only once. Sequences were derived from peripheral blood, sampled in the first trimester of pregnancy. The receptors shown here come from a female donor in good health, enrolled as a control in a pregnancy study.

The chain recombines TRBV28 with TRBJ2-1; 11 positions match TRBD2. CDR1 MDHEN and CDR2 SYDVKM come from the germline V gene. V was pared by 1 base and J by 4 bases, with 6 bases of the junction left unmatched. This CDR3 is built from 17 residues. The CDR3 loop reads CASSLSRTSGLYNEQFF. The CDR3 coding sequence is TGTGCCAGCAGTTTATCCCGGACTAGCGGGCTTTACAATGAGCAGTTCTTC.

The V call is TRBV5-4, the J call TRBJ2-7, with TRBD1 identical over 8 bases. The CDR3 sequence is 15 residues long. J was trimmed by 3 bases and V by 4 bases; bases with no gene match: 9. Per germline, CDR1 SGHNT and CDR2 YYREEE (reference sequence). CDR3 sequence: CASSRRDRTDYEQYF. The DNA for the CDR3 is TGTGCCAGCAGCCGCCGGGACAGGACCGACTACGAGCAGTACTTC. The full variable domain, with the rest looked up from reference TRBV5-4 and TRBJ2-7, is ETGVTQSPTHLIKTRGQQVTLRCSSQSGHNTVSWYQQALGQGPQFIFQYYREEENGRGNFPPRFSGLQFPNYSSELNVNALELDDSALYLCASSRRDRTDYEQYFGPGTRLTVT.

This rearrangement joins TRBV4-1 to TRBJ2-7, with 8 bases matching TRBD1. Germline V CDR1 and CDR2: MGHRA, YSYEKL. The CDR3 spans 16 residues. V lost 4 bases and J lost 2; bases outside the gene matches: 10. Here the CDR3 reads CASSLYLDREPYEQYF. The CDR3 bases are TGCGCCAGCAGCCTATACTTGGACAGGGAACCCTACGAGCAGTACTTC.

This clone showed up just a few times. The V and J genes are TRBV7-9 and TRBJ1-1; 8 bases line up with TRBD1. This CDR3 region has 16 residues. The J segment lost 5 bases and the V segment lost 6 bases, leaving 14 bases of the junction unmatched. From germline, CDR1 is SEHNR and CDR2 FQNEAQ (reference sequence). In DNA, the CDR3 is TGTGCCAGCAGAGACTCACCCAGGGGGCTGGGGACTGAAGCTTTCTTT. This translates into CASRDSPRGLGTEAFF.

CDR3 DNA sequence: TGCGCCAGCAGCTTGGCAGGACTAGCGGGAGAATCGGACGAGCAGTACTTC. Its translation: CASSLAGLAGESDEQYF. This rearrangement joins TRBV5-1 to TRBJ2-7; TRBD2 matches 13 bases. CDR1 and CDR2 from the germline V gene are SGHRS and YFSETQ. There are 17 residues in the CDR3. Germline trimming cut 0 bases from V and 5 bases from J; bases unmatched to any gene: 8.

V usage is TRBV7-8 and J usage is TRBJ1-3; a possible D gene is TRBD1 (6 bases). V lost 3 bases to trimming and J lost 0 bases, with 12 bases between them. This CDR3 is built from 16 residues. In germline, CDR1 is SGHVS, CDR2 FQNEAQ. The CDR3 bases are TGTGCCAGCAGCTTGAGACAGGCCCTCTCTGGAAACACCATATATTTT. Translation gives CASSLRQALSGNTIYF.

This clone was observed a single time. This chain joins TRBV6-1 and TRBJ2-3, with 9 bases identical to TRBD2. Germline CDR1 is MNHNS and CDR2 is SASEGT. The CDR3 is 14 amino acids. J was trimmed by 6 bases and V by 6 bases; bases with no gene match: 7. The CDR3 spells CASRRGGRADTQYF. The CDR3 DNA sequence: TGTGCCAGCAGGAGGGGCGGGAGGGCGGATACGCAGTATTTT.

The V gene is TRBV6-5, the J gene TRBJ1-1, with D possibly matching TRBD1 (6 bases). Germline V CDR1 and CDR2: MNHEY, SVGAGI. The CDR3 is 16 residues long. Trimming removed 4 bases from V and 4 bases from J, with 19 bases in between. CDR3 loop: CASSSFRGRGTTEAFF. For the CDR3, the DNA is TGTGCCAGCAGTTCCTTCAGGGGACGGGGTACCACTGAAGCTTTCTTT.

V usage is TRBV4-1 and J usage is TRBJ2-7; 9 bases are a match to TRBD2. The CDR3 runs to 15 residues. The V segment lost 1 base and the J segment 3 bases; nucleotides outside the gene matches: 4. Germline loops: CDR1 MGHRA, CDR2 YSYEKL. DNA of the CDR3: TGCGCCAGCAGCCAAGGCGGGAGGGCCTTCTACGAGCAGTACTTC. Its protein is CASSQGGRAFYEQYF.

The V call is TRBV7-9, the J call TRBJ1-3; D is ambiguous. CDR1 and CDR2 (germline): SEHNR, FQNEAQ (reference sequence). The CDR3 runs to 14 residues. With 5 bases removed from V and 1 base from J, the gap between germline ends came to 9 bases. CDR3 sequence: CASSPSGSGNTIYF. In nucleotides, the CDR3 is TGTGCCAGCAGCCCCTCGGGATCTGGAAACACCATATATTTT.

The chain couples TRBV7-2 to TRBJ1-1; a weak D match, TRBD1 (6 bases). The CDR3 length is 15 residues. V lost 2 bases and J lost 2, with 12 bases in between. In germline, CDR1 is SGHTA, CDR2 FQGNSA. In DNA form, the CDR3 reads TGTGCCAGCAGCTTATTTGCAGGGGCTAACACTGAAGCTTTCTTT. It is translated as CASSLFAGANTEAFF.

The rearrangement uses TRBV27 and TRBJ1-1, with unresolved D. V was cut by 3 bases and J by 0 bases, with 5 bases left in between. The V gene's germline CDR1 is MNHEY and CDR2 SMNVEV (reference sequence). The CDR3 length is 13 residues. CDR3 in DNA: TGTGCCAGCAGTTTTAATTTGAACACTGAAGCTTTCTTT. Translation gives CASSFNLNTEAFF.

Concerning this clone: This CDR3 is also generated by other DNA sequences in the sample. V is TRBV2 and J is TRBJ1-5, with D possibly being TRBD1 (6 bases). The CDR3 has 13 amino acids. V lost 7 bases and J 4 bases, leaving 11 bases between the germline ends. The germline V gene has CDR1 SNHLY and CDR2 FYNNEI. The CDR3 coding sequence is TGTGCCAGCAAGAGGGACAATAATCAGCCCCAGCATTTT. Its translation is CASKRDNNQPQHF.

The chain couples TRBV6-6 to TRBJ1-4; D possibly corresponds to TRBD1 (6 bases). CDR1 and CDR2 from the germline V gene are MNHNY and SVGAGI (reference sequence). V was shortened by 4 bases and J by 8 bases, with 17 bases between the two germline ends. The CDR3 has 15 residues. The CDR3 coding sequence is TGTGCCAGCAGTTCCCGACAAGGGGGTGGGGAAAAACTGTTTTTT. Translated, it gives CASSSRQGGGEKLFF.

The CDR3 is CSHRQGTEAFF. CDR3 DNA sequence: TGCAGTCATCGACAGGGCACTGAAGCTTTCTTT. The chain has TRBV29-1 and TRBJ1-1, with 7 bases aligning to TRBD1. CDR1 and CDR2 from the germline V gene are SQVTM and ANQGSEA. The CDR3 is 11 residues long.

The CDR3 here is CASSLEGGRGTEYF. The DNA for the CDR3 is TGCGCCAGCAGCTTGGAAGGCGGCAGGGGAACGGAGTACTTC. The rearrangement uses TRBV5-1 and TRBJ2-7; weak D call: TRBD1 (6 bases). The CDR3 covers 14 residues. V lost 0 bases, J lost 11 bases, and 18 bases lay in between. Germline CDR1 SGHRS, CDR2 YFSETQ.

The J gene is TRBJ2-1, the V gene TRBV2; 9 bases map to TRBD1. Trimming removed 2 bases from V and 7 bases from J; junction bases left unmatched: 6. CDR1 and CDR2 (germline): SNHLY, FYNNEI. This CDR3 region has 15 residues. CDR3 region: CASSEPGTGRNEQFF. The CDR3 DNA sequence: TGTGCCAGCAGTGAACCCGGGACAGGGAGGAATGAGCAGTTCTTC.

J is TRBJ2-7 and V is TRBV6-1; D is unresolved. Germline V gives CDR1 MNHNS, CDR2 SASEGT. V lost 1 base and J 3 bases, leaving 13 bases between the germline ends. The CDR3 is 15 amino acids. DNA for the CDR3: TGTGCCAGCAGTGAAGTGGGCTCTGATCGCTACGAGCAGTACTTC. Its translation is CASSEVGSDRYEQYF.

The chain links TRBV27 to TRBJ2-7, with 7 positions matching TRBD1. The ends lost 6 bases at V and 3 bases at J; junction bases unmatched: 11. This CDR3 contains 15 residues. Germline CDR1 reads MNHEY; CDR2 reads SMNVEV (reference sequence). CDR3 coding DNA: TGTGCCAGCAGCCCCTCCTGGGGACAGAACTACGAGCAGTACTTC. Translated: CASSPSWGQNYEQYF.

The chain is built from TRBV5-6 and TRBJ1-5; a possible D gene is TRBD1 (6 bases). The CDR3 has 14 residues. V lost 0 bases, J lost 7 bases, and 11 bases lay in between. The germline V gene has CDR1 SGHDT and CDR2 YYEEEE. The CDR3 is CASSLGDKRQPQHF. The CDR3 bases are TGTGCCAGCAGCTTGGGGGACAAAAGGCAGCCCCAGCATTTT. The full variable domain, in which reference TRBV5-6 and TRBJ1-5 provide the parts outside the CDR3, is DAGVTQSPTHLIKTRGQQVTLRCSPKSGHDTVSWYQQALGQGPQFIFQYYEEEERQRGNFPDRFSGHQFPNYSSELNVNALLLGDSALYLCASSLGDKRQPQHFGDGTRLSIL.

This clone has only a few counts. V usage is TRBV28 and J usage is TRBJ1-5; 7 bases are shared with TRBD1. Germline CDR1 reads MDHEN; CDR2 reads SYDVKM. J lost 4 bases, V lost 5 bases, and 11 bases had no gene match. The CDR3 sequence is 16 residues long. The CDR3 DNA reads as TGTGCCAGCAGTAAAGGACAGGCGGGATTTAATCAGCCCCAGCATTTT. Translating it yields CASSKGQAGFNQPQHF.

The V and J genes are TRBV29-1 and TRBJ2-3, with D perhaps matching TRBD2 (5 bases). The CDR3 runs 15 residues. V lost 3 bases, J lost 2 bases, and 15 bases lay in between. From germline, CDR1 is SQVTM and CDR2 ANQGSEA. The DNA of the CDR3 is TGCAGCGTTGAGGTCCCGGGGTCACTCACAGATACGCAGTATTTT. It specifies CSVEVPGSLTDTQYF.